This TCR beta chain was profiled in a study of PD-1 blockade in classical Hodgkin lymphoma. Study-wide points: Why the repertoires differ is still unclear, perhaps disease activity or prior therapy.

This clone was seen only a few times. Its antigen is currently unknown. Repertoires were generated with immunoSEQ multiplex PCR, while TCRdb's copy carries only in-frame clones and drops some. The data contain 28,000 or so clones, 72% of them singletons. As for time point: cycle 4 day 1 (C4D1), after more than five weeks of nivolumab. The patients all showed relapse after autologous stem cell transplantation, while their brentuximab vedotin exposure varied. Each best response was a complete response, a partial response or progressive disease. Source: peripheral blood mononuclear cells (PBMCs), taken before the fourth cycle of nivolumab. This TCR derives from a human donor with classical Hodgkin lymphoma.

The CDR3 DNA reads TGTGCCAGCAGGGTTATTAATTCACCCCTCCACTTT. It translates to CASRVINSPLHF. This sequence joins TRBV28 and TRBJ1-6; D is unresolved. The CDR3 loop spans 12 amino acids. Germline V CDR1 and CDR2: MDHEN, SYDVKM. The V end lost 6 bases, the J end lost 6 bases, and 6 bases lay between the germline ends.